This T cell receptor (beta chain) emerged from a study of multiple sclerosis patients with progressive multifocal leukoencephalopathy. Study-wide results and caveats: Expanded clones at PML onset predated and persisted through natalizumab therapy.

As concerns this clone: Its antigen is not known.

Measured with immunoSEQ multiplex PCR; TCRdb has only the in-frame clones, and not every one. Among roughly 32,000 clones listed, roughly 87% were seen once. Time point reported: time of PML onset. All patients had prior interferon beta, and all PML patients were female. At PML onset, T3 blood samples were taken. This receptor was identified in a human donor with progressive multifocal leukoencephalopathy. Source: PBMCs, taken from a patient treated with natalizumab.

Here the CDR3 reads CSWTPNTEAFF. The CDR3, as DNA: TGCAGTTGGACACCAAACACTGAAGCTTTCTTT. V is TRBV20-1 and J is TRBJ1-1; the D gene is possibly TRBD1 (5 bases). CDR3 size: 11 residues. CDR1 DFQATT and CDR2 SNEGSKA come from the germline V gene (reference sequence). V lost 8 bases and J lost 2, with 9 bases in between.